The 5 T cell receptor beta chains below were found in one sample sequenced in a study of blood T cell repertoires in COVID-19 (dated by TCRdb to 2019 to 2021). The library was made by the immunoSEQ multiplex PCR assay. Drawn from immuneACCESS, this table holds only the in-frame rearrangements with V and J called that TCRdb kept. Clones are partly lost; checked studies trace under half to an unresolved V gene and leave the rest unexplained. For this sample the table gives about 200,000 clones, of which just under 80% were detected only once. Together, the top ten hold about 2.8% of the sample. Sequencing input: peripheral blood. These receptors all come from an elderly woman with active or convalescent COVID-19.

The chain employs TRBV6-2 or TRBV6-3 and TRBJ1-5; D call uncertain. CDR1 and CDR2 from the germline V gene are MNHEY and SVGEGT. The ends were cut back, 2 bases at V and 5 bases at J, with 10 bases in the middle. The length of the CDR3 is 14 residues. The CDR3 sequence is CASSYRSNHQPQHF. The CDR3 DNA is TGTGCCAGCAGTTACAGGAGCAACCATCAGCCCCAGCATTTT.

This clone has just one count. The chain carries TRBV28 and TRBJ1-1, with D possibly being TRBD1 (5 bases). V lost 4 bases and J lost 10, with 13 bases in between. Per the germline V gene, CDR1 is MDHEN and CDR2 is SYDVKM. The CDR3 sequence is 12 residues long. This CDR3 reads CASSSSGLGAFF. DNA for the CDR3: TGTGCCAGCAGTTCCTCAGGGCTTGGAGCTTTCTTT.

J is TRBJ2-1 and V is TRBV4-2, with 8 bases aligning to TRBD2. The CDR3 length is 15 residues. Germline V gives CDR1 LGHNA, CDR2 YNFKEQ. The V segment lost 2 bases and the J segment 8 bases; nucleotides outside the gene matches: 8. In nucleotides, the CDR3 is TGTGCCAGCAGCCAACGGGGGACTAGTTTAGATGAGCAGTTCTTC. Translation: CASSQRGTSLDEQFF.

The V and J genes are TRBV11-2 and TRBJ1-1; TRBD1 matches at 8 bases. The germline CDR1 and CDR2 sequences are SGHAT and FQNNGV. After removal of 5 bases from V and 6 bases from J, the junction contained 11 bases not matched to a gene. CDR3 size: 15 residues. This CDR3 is CASSPRDRGGSEAFF. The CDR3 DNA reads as TGTGCCAGCAGCCCCAGAGACAGGGGAGGGTCTGAAGCTTTCTTT. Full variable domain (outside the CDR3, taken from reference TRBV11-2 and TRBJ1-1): EAGVAQSPRYKIIEKRQSVAFWCNPISGHATLYWYQQILGQGPKLLIQFQNNGVVDDSQLPKDRFSAERLKGVDSTLKIQPAKLEDSAVYLCASSPRDRGGSEAFFGQGTRLTVV.

In nucleotides, the CDR3 is TGTGCCAGCAGTTACTCGTATCACAATGAGCAGTTCTTC. Translated: CASSYSYHNEQFF. V and J are TRBV6-2 or TRBV6-3 and TRBJ2-1; unclear D gene. Germline loops: CDR1 MNHEY, CDR2 SVGEGT. The length of the CDR3 is 13 residues. The V and J ends lost 0 bases and 5 bases respectively, with 5 bases between them.